These 10 T cell receptor beta chains share one sample of origin, sequenced in a study of post-analysis software for immune sequencing data. The study, taken as a whole, reports: Several TRBV segments were more frequent in patients than controls; TRBV5-6, TRBV5-1 and TRBV20-1 belonged to this group.

Their cognate antigens are unknown. Unique-molecular-identifier-tagged TCR beta cDNA libraries were used. TCRdb re-derived calls from the PCR reads in MiXCR, one entry per CDR3 protein. Among approximately 160,000 distinct CDR3 sequences, 30% were seen once, and the ten largest hold 1.5%. The sequencing sample was made of blood. The receptors stem from a girl aged 10-17 years with multiple sclerosis.

A note on this clonotype: With a much larger clone just one base away, this may be a read error. The rearrangement links TRBV20-1 to TRBJ2-7; D call uncertain. Germline loops: CDR1 DFQATT, CDR2 SNEGSKA (reference sequence). V shed 1 base and J shed 7 bases, with 14 bases lying between them. This CDR3 is 13 amino acids long. The CDR3 loop is CSARAWIYNEQYF. The DNA of the CDR3 is TGCAGTGCTAGAGCGTGGATCTACAATGAGCAGTACTTC.

V gene TRBV24-1 combines with J gene TRBJ2-2; no firm D call. The CDR3 is 14 amino acids. Trimming removed 2 bases from V and 4 bases from J, with 7 bases in between. CDR1 KGHDR and CDR2 SFDVKD come from the germline V gene. CDR3 DNA: TGTGCCACCAGTGATTCGCTCGGCACCGGGGAGCTGTTTTTT. It yields the protein CATSDSLGTGELFF.

The rearrangement uses TRBV5-1 and TRBJ1-1; no clear D. This CDR3 spans 14 amino acids. Germline assignment: CDR1 SGHRS and CDR2 YFSETQ. Trimming stripped 2 bases from V and 0 bases from J, with 8 bases between. The CDR3 here is CASSLRDLNTEAFF. In nucleotides, the CDR3 is TGCGCCAGCAGCTTAAGGGATTTGAACACTGAAGCTTTCTTT.

As regards this clonotype: Sequence at one end of the junction differs from germline and may be a read error. V usage is TRBV28 and J usage is TRBJ1-5; 8 bases are a match to TRBD1. Looked up from germline, CDR1 is MDHEN and CDR2 is SYDVKM. The CDR3 runs 14 residues. For the CDR3, the DNA is TGTACCAGCAGTTTTCATCAGGGGGCTCAGCCCCAGCATTTT. Translating gives CTSSFHQGAQPQHF.

This clonotype was counted at least ten times. V usage is TRBV12-3 or TRBV12-4 and J usage is TRBJ2-1; 7 bases map to TRBD2. The CDR3 covers 14 residues. V gave up 5 bases and J gave up 8 bases; unmatched junction bases: 9. The CDR3 DNA reads TGTGCCAGCAGTCCCCGGCAGGGAGGGGATGAGCAGTTCTTC. It is translated as CASSPRQGGDEQFF.

This clonotype was detected many times. The V call is TRBV5-5, the J call TRBJ2-7; 7 bases align to TRBD1. Unmatched junction bases numbered 9, after V lost 1 base and J lost 5 bases. Germline assignment: CDR1 SGHKS and CDR2 YYEKEE (reference sequence). The CDR3 has 15 amino acids. CDR3 amino acids: CASSLFRGLADEQYF. As DNA, the CDR3 is TGTGCCAGCAGCTTGTTCAGGGGGTTAGCCGACGAGCAGTACTTC.

This clonotype was found a few times. V usage is TRBV7-9 and J usage is TRBJ1-1, with a possible D match to TRBD1 (5 bases). Trimming pared 5 bases from V and 3 bases from J, leaving 13 bases between. Germline V CDR1 and CDR2: SEHNR, FQNEAQ (reference sequence). This CDR3 is built from 14 residues. This CDR3 is CASSPRAGDTEAFF. The CDR3 coding sequence is TGTGCCAGCAGCCCTCGGGCGGGGGACACTGAAGCTTTCTTT.

This chain links TRBV7-2 with TRBJ2-5; D may be TRBD2 (5 bases). The CDR3 has 13 amino acids. V lost 5 bases and J lost 4, with 11 bases in between. Per germline, CDR1 SGHTA and CDR2 FQGNSA. The CDR3 protein is CASSRGWRETQYF. In DNA form, the CDR3 reads TGTGCCAGCAGCCGCGGGTGGAGAGAGACCCAGTACTTC.

About this clonotype itself: It may be a read error: a sequence one base away is much more abundant. This chain links TRBV20-1 with TRBJ2-7; the D is unclear. Germline values: CDR1 DFQATT, CDR2 SNEGSKA (reference sequence). CDR3 length: 14 amino acids. Written as DNA, the CDR3 is TGCCGTGCCCCCAACCCCACCTTCACCTACGAGCAGTACTTC. The encoded protein is CRAPNPTFTYEQYF.

Concerning this clonotype: Since a much larger clone is just one base distant, this may be a read error. The chain links TRBV29-1 to TRBJ2-3; D is unresolved. CDR1 and CDR2 (germline): SQVTM, ANQGSEA. This CDR3 has 14 residues. The CDR3 region is CNVPEGRPSDTQYF. Written as DNA, the CDR3 is TGCAACGTGCCGGAAGGCAGGCCTTCAGATACGCAGTATTTT.